These T cell receptor beta chains were read from a single sample in a study of blood T cell repertoires in COVID-19. Clones were sequenced by immunoSEQ multiplex PCR, and TCRdb holds only the in-frame ones, with some missing. Among some 380,000 clones, 70% to 85% were seen once, and the ten largest hold approximately 1%. The sample taken for sequencing was peripheral blood. All receptors derive from a human donor with acute or convalescent COVID-19. The donor label of this sample is uncertain. The CDR3 runs from the conserved cysteine through the conserved F or W. D genes are given only for firm matches. The size entry is marked missing in some rows and otherwise reads once, few, many or a size class.

j_gene: TRBJ1-4; v_gene: TRBV18; abundance: NA; d_gene: TRBD1; CDR3aa: CASSPRQGPSEKLFF; CDR3nt: TGTGCCAGCTCGCCCAGACAGGGTCCGAGTGAAAAACTGTTTTTT
j_gene: TRBJ1-1; v_gene: TRBV11-1; abundance: few; d_gene: TRBD1; CDR3aa: CASSPTGDHTEAFF; CDR3nt: TGTGCCAGCAGCCCCACAGGGGACCACACTGAAGCTTTCTTT
j_gene: TRBJ2-1; v_gene: TRBV5-4; abundance: NA; d_gene: NA; CDR3aa: CASSLARGSYNEQFF; CDR3nt: TGTGCCAGCAGCTTGGCTAGGGGTTCCTACAATGAGCAGTTCTTC
j_gene: TRBJ1-3; v_gene: TRBV9; abundance: NA; d_gene: NA; CDR3aa: CATTAGPNSGNTIYF; CDR3nt: TGTGCCACTACGGCAGGGCCTAACTCTGGAAACACCATATATTTT
j_gene: TRBJ1-1; v_gene: TRBV19; abundance: NA; d_gene: NA; CDR3aa: CAVKTAGFSTEAFF; CDR3nt: TGTGCCGTAAAGACGGCAGGGTTCAGCACTGAAGCTTTCTTT
j_gene: TRBJ1-1; v_gene: TRBV5-1; abundance: NA; d_gene: NA; CDR3aa: CASSLAPETEAFF; CDR3nt: TGCGCCAGCAGCTTGGCTCCGGAGACTGAAGCTTTCTTT
j_gene: TRBJ1-5; v_gene: TRBV25-1; abundance: NA; d_gene: NA; CDR3aa: CASSEPQLSGATGQPQHF; CDR3nt: TGTGCCAGCAGTGAACCCCAGTTATCGGGTGCGACGGGTCAGCCCCAGCATTTT
j_gene: TRBJ2-3; v_gene: TRBV5-1; abundance: NA; d_gene: NA; CDR3aa: CASSLYGPDTQYF; CDR3nt: TGCGCCAGCAGCTTGTATGGCCCAGATACGCAGTATTTT
j_gene: TRBJ1-6; v_gene: TRBV28; abundance: NA; d_gene: NA; CDR3aa: CASNPEGFPSLHF; CDR3nt: TGTGCCAGCAACCCGGAGGGGTTCCCTTCCCTCCACTTT
j_gene: TRBJ2-1; v_gene: TRBV24-1; abundance: NA; d_gene: TRBD2; CDR3aa: CATSDPASGIPNEQFF; CDR3nt: TGTGCCACCAGTGACCCCGCTAGCGGGATCCCTAATGAGCAGTTCTTC